Below are 20 T cell receptor beta chains sequenced from a single sample in a study of cytotoxic CD8 clonotypes in ibrutinib-treated CLL. TCRdb's table, derived via immunoSEQ multiplex PCR, lists solely in-frame clones and lacks some. This sample has some 80,000 clones, with around 79% found just once. Material: PBMCs, obtained after 12 months of ibrutinib treatment. The receptors shown here come from a human donor with chronic lymphocytic leukemia.

The rearrangement uses TRBV4-2 and TRBJ2-5; D not resolved. Trimming took 5 bases from V and 5 from J, leaving 6 bases between them. The length of the CDR3 is 11 residues. Germline loops: CDR1 LGHNA, CDR2 YNFKEQ. The CDR3 coding sequence is TGTGCCAGCAGCTTAGGGGAGACCCAGTACTTC. It translates to CASSLGETQYF.

The chain uses TRBV4-3 and TRBJ2-3; TRBD2 matches 7 bases. The germline gives CDR1 LGHNA, CDR2 YSLEER. CDR3 length: 15 amino acids. Losses at the gene ends were 0 bases for V and 11 bases for J; bases not matched to a gene: 11. Here the CDR3 reads CASSQEGFERGVQYF. DNA for the CDR3: TGCGCCAGCAGCCAAGAGGGGTTTGAGCGGGGTGTGCAGTATTTT.

This clone appeared once. The chain employs TRBV7-9 and TRBJ2-7; no clear D. This CDR3 has 12 residues. Trimming removed 5 bases from V and 4 bases from J, with 9 bases in between. Looked up from germline, CDR1 is SEHNR and CDR2 is FQNEAQ (reference sequence). This chain's CDR3 is CASSRDRYEQYF. The CDR3 DNA reads TGTGCCAGCAGCCGCGACCGATACGAGCAGTACTTC.

The CDR3 loop reads CASSSVRSTGELFF. CDR3 nucleotide sequence: TGTGCCAGCAGTTCTGTGCGGTCCACCGGGGAGCTGTTTTTT. V gene TRBV2 combines with J gene TRBJ2-2; no definite D call. CDR1 is SNHLY, CDR2 FYNNEI, per germline. This CDR3 has 14 amino acids. Trimming pared 5 bases from V and 4 bases from J, leaving 11 bases between.

The CDR3 DNA sequence: TGTGCCAGCAGCGGGCGGGACAGTCTCCAACAAGAGACCCAGTACTTC. It codes for CASSGRDSLQQETQYF. This chain links TRBV5-4 with TRBJ2-5, with a weak D call TRBD1 (7 bases). CDR1 is SGHNT, CDR2 YYREEE, per germline (reference sequence). The CDR3 totals 16 residues. Trimming shortened V by 4 bases and J by 2 bases, and 18 bases separated the two germline ends.

This CDR3 is CASSLGEGAYTEAFF. CDR3 nucleotides: TGTGCCAGCAGCTTAGGAGAGGGAGCCTACACTGAAGCTTTCTTT. The chain uses TRBV7-9 and TRBJ1-1; no clear D. Germline CDR1 and CDR2: SEHNR and FQNEAQ (reference sequence). Trimming shortened V by 1 base and J by 3 bases, and 12 bases separated the two germline ends. This CDR3 has 15 residues.

This chain links TRBV10-3 with TRBJ2-7; 7 nucleotides align to TRBD1. Germline loops: CDR1 ENHRY, CDR2 SYGVKD. The junction had 8 bases not matched to a gene; V was cut back by 6 bases and J by 0 bases. CDR3 length: 15 residues. The CDR3: CAISLRQGHSYEQYF. CDR3 nucleotide sequence: TGTGCCATCAGCCTAAGACAGGGTCACTCCTACGAGCAGTACTTC.

The rearrangement uses TRBV7-2 and TRBJ2-3; TRBD2 aligns across 11 bases. CDR3 length equals 16 residues. V trimming: 5 bases; J trimming: 0 bases; junction bases outside the gene matches: 4. Germline lookup yields CDR1 SGHTA and CDR2 FQGNSA. Here the CDR3 DNA reads TGTGCCAGCAGCCCACTAGCGGGGGCCAGCACAGATACGCAGTATTTT. It translates to CASSPLAGASTDTQYF.

CDR3 bases: TGTGCCAGCAGACCGGGACAACGGGGTTCACCCCTCCACTTT. Its translation is CASRPGQRGSPLHF. The V and J genes are TRBV6-5 and TRBJ1-6, with TRBD1 as a possible D gene (6 bases). Germline CDR1 and CDR2: MNHEY and SVGAGI. CDR3 length: 14 amino acids. Trimming stripped 6 bases from V and 9 bases from J, with 15 bases between.

The rearrangement links TRBV28 to TRBJ2-3; 12 bases align to TRBD2. V lost 3 bases to trimming and J lost 3 bases; unmatched junction nucleotides: 4. This CDR3 has 16 amino acids. Germline V lookup: CDR1 MDHEN, CDR2 SYDVKM. This chain's CDR3 is CASSFLGLAGTDTQYF. The CDR3 bases are TGTGCCAGCAGTTTCCTTGGACTAGCGGGGACAGATACGCAGTATTTT. The full variable domain, its missing parts supplied by reference TRBV28 and TRBJ2-3, is DVKVTQSSRYLVKRTGEKVFLECVQDMDHENMFWYRQDPGLGLRLIYFSYDVKMKEKGDIPEGYSVSREKKERFSLILESASTNQTSMYLCASSFLGLAGTDTQYFGPGTRLTVL.

The CDR3 nucleotides read TGTGCCAGCAGTGACCAGGGGAGGGACACTGAAGCTTTCTTT. Encoded protein: CASSDQGRDTEAFF. V is TRBV2 and J is TRBJ1-1, with D perhaps TRBD1 (6 bases). V dropped 3 bases and J dropped 3 bases, with 11 bases sitting between them. Germline V gene sequence: CDR1 SNHLY, CDR2 FYNNEI. The CDR3 contains 14 residues.

Only a few counts were recorded for this clone. DNA for the CDR3: TGTGCCAGCTCCCAGGGTCATTCGGAGACCCAGTACTTC. It is translated as CASSQGHSETQYF. The rearrangement joins TRBV18 to TRBJ2-5; D might be TRBD1 (5 bases). This CDR3 contains 13 residues. Per the germline V gene, CDR1 is KGHSH and CDR2 is LQKENI. Trimming removed 6 bases at V and 5 bases at J, with 13 bases between.

The V gene is TRBV30, the J gene TRBJ2-1; 8 nucleotides agree with TRBD2. The CDR3 runs 17 residues. From germline, CDR1 is GTSNPN and CDR2 SVGIG (reference sequence). The V gene end was trimmed by 1 base and the J gene end by 10 bases; junction bases not matched to a gene: 18. In DNA, the CDR3 is TGTGCCTGGAGTGCCCGCGGTGGCGGGGGGCCCCCATGGGAGCAGTTCTTC. It yields the protein CAWSARGGGGPPWEQFF.

The chain recombines TRBV19 with TRBJ2-3; 9 nucleotides line up with TRBD1. This CDR3 is 16 amino acids long. V was pared by 3 bases and J by 4 bases, with 8 bases of the junction left unmatched. Germline CDR1 is LNHDA and CDR2 is SQIVND (reference sequence). This CDR3 is CASSMEGQGRADTQYF. CDR3 DNA: TGTGCCAGTAGTATGGAGGGACAGGGACGGGCAGATACGCAGTATTTT.

The rearrangement joins TRBV28 to TRBJ2-7, with a weak D call TRBD2 (5 bases). The germline CDR1 and CDR2 sequences are MDHEN and SYDVKM. Between the trimmed V and J ends, which lost 7 bases and 0 bases, there was a span of 19 bases. The CDR3 sequence is 16 residues long. The CDR3, as DNA: TGTGCCAGCACCCCCGTACGGGGTGGGAGCTCCTACGAGCAGTACTTC. This translates into CASTPVRGGSSYEQYF.

In DNA, the CDR3 is TGTGCCAGCAGCTTCGGGCAGCCCCCGAAGCAGTACTTC. The encoded protein is CASSFGQPPKQYF. This chain connects TRBV7-6 to TRBJ2-7; D call uncertain. The V end lost 3 bases, the J end lost 8 bases, and 14 bases lay between the germline ends. The CDR3 runs 13 residues. Germline V CDR1 and CDR2: SGHVS, FNYEAQ.

V gene TRBV7-9 combines with J gene TRBJ2-6; D remains ambiguous. The V and J ends lost 7 bases and 0 bases respectively, with 1 base between them. Germline CDR1 and CDR2: SEHNR and FQNEAQ (reference sequence). The length of the CDR3 is 12 residues. The CDR3 DNA reads TGTGCCAGCACCTCTGGGGCCAACGTCCTGACTTTC. Its translation: CASTSGANVLTF.

This clone was observed a handful of times. V gene TRBV16 combines with J gene TRBJ1-5, with D possibly being TRBD1 (5 bases). V was cut by 0 bases and J by 6 bases, with 15 bases left in between. CDR1 is KGHSY, CDR2 FQNENV, per germline. This CDR3 is 16 amino acids long. The CDR3 is CASSQSPGGLGQPQHF. As DNA, the CDR3 is TGTGCCAGCAGCCAATCGCCCGGGGGGTTGGGTCAGCCCCAGCATTTT.

The chain carries TRBV5-1 and TRBJ2-3; TRBD2 matches 9 bases. V shed 4 bases, J shed 6 bases, and the junction held 12 bases outside the gene matches. The V gene's germline CDR1 is SGHRS and CDR2 YFSETQ. The length of the CDR3 is 16 residues. CDR3 sequence reads: CASSGTSGGRGDTQYF. DNA for the CDR3: TGCGCCAGCAGCGGCACGAGCGGGGGGCGTGGCGATACGCAGTATTTT.

This clone was picked up a small number of times. V and J are TRBV6-6 and TRBJ1-2; D remains ambiguous. CDR1 is MNHNY and CDR2 is SVGAGI in the germline V gene (reference sequence). The CDR3 length is 13 residues. The germline V and J ends were trimmed by 4 bases and 4 bases, with 10 bases remaining between them. CDR3 loop: CASSSEDSYGYTF. CDR3 in DNA: TGTGCCAGCAGTTCCGAGGATTCCTATGGCTACACCTTC.